The 23 T cell receptor beta chains listed next were all sequenced from one sample in a study of cytomegalovirus exposure and HLA in healthy donors. Both 60 Vbeta primers and 13 Jbeta primers went into the PCR. Profiled with immunoSEQ multiplex PCR; TCRdb holds only in-frame clones, not every one. The table includes 150,000 or so clones, roughly 80% detected once. The sequenced material came from PBMCs. The receptors stem from a man aged 45-60 years in good health and CMV-seropositive.

With respect to this clone: Other DNA sequences in the sample encode the same CDR3. The chain joins TRBV6-5 to TRBJ2-2; TRBD2 is a possible D gene (5 bases). The CDR3 is made up of 14 amino acids. The V end was cut by 7 bases, the J end by 1 base, with 10 bases between. CDR1 MNHEY and CDR2 SVGAGI come from the germline V gene. CDR3 DNA: TGTGCCAGCAAAACCAGCGGGAACACCGGGGAGCTGTTTTTT. Its translation: CASKTSGNTGELFF.

The chain recombines TRBV2 with TRBJ2-1; 8 nucleotides match TRBD2. The CDR3 runs 16 residues. Unmatched junction bases numbered 9, after V lost 4 bases and J lost 4 bases. Germline lookup yields CDR1 SNHLY and CDR2 FYNNEI. The CDR3 region is CASSGGRGALYNEQFF. The DNA for the CDR3 is TGTGCCAGCAGTGGGGGGCGGGGGGCCCTATACAATGAGCAGTTCTTC.

This clone has just one count. The chain joins TRBV6-5 to TRBJ1-2; D remains ambiguous. Per germline, CDR1 MNHEY and CDR2 SVGAGI. The germline V and J ends were trimmed by 6 bases and 4 bases, with 15 bases remaining between them. The CDR3 spans 14 residues. The DNA of the CDR3 is TGTGCCAGCAGGGGTCACGAGACTGGCTATGGCTACACCTTC. Encoded protein: CASRGHETGYGYTF.

V is TRBV5-1 and J is TRBJ2-2, with D maybe TRBD2 (5 bases). The CDR3 has 15 amino acids. Germline lookup yields CDR1 SGHRS and CDR2 YFSETQ. V shed 0 bases and J shed 0 bases, with 6 bases lying between them. The CDR3 here is CASSLGGSNTGELFF. CDR3 DNA: TGCGCCAGCAGCTTGGGAGGGTCGAACACCGGGGAGCTGTTTTTT.

This clone was recorded once. The chain employs TRBV28 and TRBJ2-1, with TRBD1 matching 12 bases. Losses at the gene ends were 9 bases for V and 15 bases for J; bases not matched to a gene: 12. Germline lookup yields CDR1 MDHEN and CDR2 SYDVKM. This CDR3 spans 13 amino acids. The CDR3 DNA sequence: TGTGCCAGTAGTCCGGGACAGGGGGCGCTGCCGTTCTTC. This sequence encodes CASSPGQGALPFF.

The chain couples TRBV5-1 to TRBJ2-1; 7 nucleotides line up with TRBD2. The CDR3 sequence is 16 residues long. The V gene end was trimmed by 4 bases and the J gene end by 6 bases; junction bases not matched to a gene: 13. Germline V CDR1 and CDR2: SGHRS, YFSETQ. In DNA, the CDR3 is TGCGCCAGCAGCGGGGAGGGCCAGGGTCTAGTCAATGAGCAGTTCTTC. Protein product: CASSGEGQGLVNEQFF.

The V call is TRBV9, the J call TRBJ2-2; 9 nucleotides match TRBD2. The V gene's germline CDR1 is SGDLS and CDR2 YYNGEE. There are 16 residues in the CDR3. V lost 0 bases, J lost 4 bases, and 4 bases stayed unmatched. The CDR3 here is CASSVGGRASTGELFF. The DNA for the CDR3 is TGTGCCAGCAGCGTAGGCGGGAGGGCCAGCACCGGGGAGCTGTTTTTT.

CDR3 residues: CASSQEAVPTDTQYF. In DNA form, the CDR3 reads TGCGCCAGCAGCCAAGAGGCGGTACCCACAGATACGCAGTATTTT. The chain uses TRBV4-3 and TRBJ2-3; no definite D call. The ends were cut back, 0 bases at V and 2 bases at J, with 9 bases in the middle. The CDR3 runs 15 residues. Germline V gene sequence: CDR1 LGHNA, CDR2 YSLEER.

This rearrangement joins TRBV11-3 to TRBJ2-7, with no clear D. This CDR3 has 15 residues. The germline V gene encodes CDR1 SGHNT and CDR2 YENEEA. Trimming cost V 5 bases and J 4 bases, with 18 bases left between them. Here the CDR3 reads CASSVVPSECYEQYF. CDR3 DNA sequence: TGTGCCAGCAGCGTTGTTCCCAGTGAATGTTACGAGCAGTACTTC.

This chain joins TRBV18 and TRBJ2-7; TRBD1 matches 9 bases. The CDR3 sequence is 14 residues long. The germline V gene encodes CDR1 KGHSH and CDR2 LQKENI. With 6 bases clipped from V and 7 bases from J, the junction kept 10 bases outside the gene matches. The chain's CDR3 is CASSPRDREREQYF. CDR3 coding DNA: TGTGCCAGCTCCCCTAGGGACAGGGAGAGGGAGCAGTACTTC.

This clone has more than one count but fewer than ten. The chain employs TRBV7-9 and TRBJ2-1; D is uncertain. The length of the CDR3 is 15 residues. V gave up 3 bases and J gave up 2 bases, with 11 bases separating them. Germline V CDR1 and CDR2: SEHNR, FQNEAQ (reference sequence). Written as DNA, the CDR3 is TGTGCCAGCAGCTTTGCGGTCCGACCCTACAATGAGCAGTTCTTC. This codes for CASSFAVRPYNEQFF.

J is TRBJ2-5 and V is TRBV20-1, with D unresolved. Matching the DNA end better, TRBJ2-7 makes the J call doubtful. CDR1 and CDR2 from the germline V gene are DFQATT and SNEGSKA (reference sequence). The CDR3 runs to 11 residues. The DNA of the CDR3 is TGCAGTGCCCTGAGGTCCTACGAGCAGTACTTC. This sequence encodes CSALRSYEQYF.

The rearrangement uses TRBV6-1 and TRBJ1-1; D not resolved. Germline V gives CDR1 MNHNS, CDR2 SASEGT. Trimming removed 7 bases from V and 5 bases from J, with 14 bases in between. The CDR3 is made up of 13 amino acids. The CDR3 nucleotides read TGTGCCAGCAACCCGTCTAGGTGGACTGAAGCTTTCTTT. Translating gives CASNPSRWTEAFF.

This chain joins TRBV14 and TRBJ2-7, with a weak D call TRBD1 (6 bases). The length of the CDR3 is 13 residues. The V and J ends lost 2 bases and 6 bases respectively, with 11 bases between them. Germline V gene sequence: CDR1 SGHDN, CDR2 FVKESK. The CDR3 nucleotides are TGTGCCAGCAGCCAATTTGAAGGGGGCGAGCAGTACTTC. Amino acids: CASSQFEGGEQYF.

The rearrangement uses TRBV5-4 and TRBJ2-4; possible D gene TRBD2, 6 bases. The germline V gene encodes CDR1 SGHNT and CDR2 YYREEE (reference sequence). V dropped 0 bases and J dropped 0 bases, with 7 bases sitting between them. This CDR3 contains 15 residues. Here the CDR3 DNA reads TGTGCCAGCAGCTTGGACGGGAGAGCCAAAAACATTCAGTACTTC. It yields the protein CASSLDGRAKNIQYF.

CDR3: CASSQDRGNQPQHF. CDR3 DNA sequence: TGTGCCAGCAGCCAAGATCGAGGGAATCAGCCCCAGCATTTT. V is TRBV4-2 and J is TRBJ1-5; no reliable D call. CDR1 and CDR2 (germline): LGHNA, YNFKEQ. V was shortened by 0 bases and J by 4 bases, with 7 bases between the two germline ends. The CDR3 sequence is 14 residues long.

J is TRBJ2-5 and V is TRBV29-1, with 11 bases lining up with TRBD2. Matching the DNA end better, TRBJ2-7 makes the J call doubtful. The CDR3 is made up of 15 amino acids. Germline CDR1 is SQVTM and CDR2 is ANQGSEA. Written as DNA, the CDR3 is TGCAGCGTTGAAGGGTTACTAGCGGGGGCCTACGAGCAGTACTTC. It encodes CSVEGLLAGAYEQYF.

The chain combines TRBV6-5 with TRBJ1-1; D gene unclear. The V and J ends lost 4 bases and 1 base respectively, with 7 bases between them. The germline V gene encodes CDR1 MNHEY and CDR2 SVGAGI. The CDR3 consists of 13 residues. CDR3 protein: CASSWQENTEAFF. The CDR3 DNA follows: TGTGCCAGCAGTTGGCAGGAGAACACTGAAGCTTTCTTT.

The chain recombines TRBV28 with TRBJ2-5; 8 bases match TRBD1. Germline assignment: CDR1 MDHEN and CDR2 SYDVKM. CDR3 size: 13 residues. The ends lost 6 bases at V and 1 base at J; junction bases unmatched: 1. This CDR3 is CASRQGGQETQYF. The DNA of the CDR3 is TGTGCCAGCAGACAGGGGGGCCAAGAGACCCAGTACTTC.

The chain carries TRBV7-9 and TRBJ2-5; 9 bases agree with TRBD2. CDR3 length equals 16 residues. The ends lost 5 bases at V and 5 bases at J; junction bases unmatched: 12. The V gene's germline CDR1 is SEHNR and CDR2 FQNEAQ (reference sequence). CDR3 sequence (DNA): TGTGCCAGCAGCCCACCCGGGACTAGCAACGCTGAGACCCAGTACTTC. Protein: CASSPPGTSNAETQYF. Together with reference TRBV7-9 and TRBJ2-5, the CDR3 gives the full variable domain: DTGVSQNPRHKITKRGQNVTFRCDPISEHNRLYWYRQTLGQGPEFLTYFQNEAQLEKSRLLSDRFSAERPKGSFSTLEIQRTEQGDSAMYLCASSPPGTSNAETQYFGPGTRLLVL.

This clone has only one observation. This chain links TRBV19 with TRBJ1-3; D is undetermined. The ends were cut back, 0 bases at V and 0 bases at J, with 6 bases in the middle. The CDR3 has 15 residues. Germline CDR1 and CDR2: LNHDA and SQIVND (reference sequence). DNA for the CDR3: TGTGCCAGTAGTATAGATGTATACTCTGGAAACACCATATATTTT. It is translated as CASSIDVYSGNTIYF.

This chain's CDR3 is CAISGTGAYNEQFF. As DNA, the CDR3 is TGTGCCATCAGTGGGACAGGGGCCTACAATGAGCAGTTCTTC. The chain combines TRBV10-3 with TRBJ2-1; 9 nucleotides match TRBD1. CDR1 ENHRY and CDR2 SYGVKD come from the germline V gene. V gave up 4 bases and J gave up 2 bases; unmatched junction bases: 0. CDR3 length: 14 amino acids.

V is TRBV27 and J is TRBJ1-2, with a tentative D call TRBD1 (6 bases). V was trimmed by 0 bases and J by 4 bases, leaving 15 bases between them. Germline V gives CDR1 MNHEY, CDR2 SMNVEV (reference sequence). The CDR3 runs 16 residues. CDR3 nucleotide sequence: TGTGCCAGCAGTTTATCGAGGGGGGGGCTCGGCTATGGCTACACCTTC. Protein: CASSLSRGGLGYGYTF.